What follows are 4 T cell receptor beta chains derived from one specimen sequenced in a study of shared clonotypes between healthy human individuals. Sequencing was performed with immunoSEQ multiplex PCR; in TCRdb, only in-frame clones are kept and a portion is missing. The sample contains hundreds of thousands of clones, around 73% of which appear only once. Sequences were obtained from memory CD4+ T cells sorted from blood. Subset in this sample: CD45RA-negative fraction. The source is a woman between 25 and 40 years old in good health.

The chain combines TRBV11-2 with TRBJ1-1; TRBD1 matches 7 bases. With 3 bases clipped from V and 4 bases from J, the junction kept 14 bases outside the gene matches. This CDR3 region has 17 residues. From germline, CDR1 is SGHAT and CDR2 FQNNGV. Here the CDR3 DNA reads TGTGCCAGCAGCTTCAGGCCACAGGGTAACAGGGGCACTGAAGCTTTCTTT. It specifies CASSFRPQGNRGTEAFF.

The chain is built from TRBV19 and TRBJ1-1, with a tentative D call TRBD1 (5 bases). This CDR3 has 14 residues. Trimming removed 7 bases at V and 4 bases at J, with 16 bases between. Germline V lookup: CDR1 LNHDA, CDR2 SQIVND (reference sequence). Written as DNA, the CDR3 is TGTGCCAGTATCGGGACCGGAGGGAGCACTGAAGCTTTCTTT. This translates into CASIGTGGSTEAFF.

The V call is TRBV5-1, the J call TRBJ2-7; TRBD2 agrees at 7 bases. The CDR3 loop spans 19 amino acids. V lost 2 bases, J lost 7 bases, and 24 bases stayed unmatched. CDR1 and CDR2 (germline): SGHRS, YFSETQ. The DNA of the CDR3 is TGCGCCAGCAGCTTAGGAGGGAGTCCTAGCGGAATGAAGGCGCGGGAGCAGTACTTC. It is translated as CASSLGGSPSGMKAREQYF.

The chain has TRBV9 and TRBJ2-7; no clear D gene. Trimming pared 0 bases from V and 1 base from J, leaving 11 bases between. CDR3 length: 15 amino acids. Germline-derived CDR1 and CDR2 are SGDLS and YYNGEE. CDR3 DNA: TGTGCCAGCAGCGTAGCCCCCCACAAGTCCTACGAGCAGTACTTC. Protein sequence: CASSVAPHKSYEQYF.